This T cell receptor beta chain appears in the sequencing data of a study of post-analysis software for immune sequencing data. The study, taken as a whole, reports: Several TRBV segments occurring more often in patients than controls included TRBV5-6, TRBV5-1 and TRBV20-1.

J gave up 8 bases and V 1 base, and 5 bases lay outside the gene matches. The CDR3 spans 15 residues. The library was made from cDNA and included unique molecular identifiers. From the PCR reads, TCRdb called clonotypes with MiXCR, one entry per CDR3 protein. This table has a few hundred thousand distinct CDR3 sequences, roughly 30% appearing once. Points on this clonotype: Its antigen remains unknown.

Sequenced input: blood. This clonotype was sampled from a girl aged 5 to 17 with multiple sclerosis. This chain uses TRBV12-3 or TRBV12-4 with TRBJ2-1, with 10 bases aligning to TRBD1. CDR3 bases: TGTGCCAGCAGTTTAGGCGGGGACAGGGGCTATGAGCAGTTCTTC. This encodes CASSLGGDRGYEQFF.